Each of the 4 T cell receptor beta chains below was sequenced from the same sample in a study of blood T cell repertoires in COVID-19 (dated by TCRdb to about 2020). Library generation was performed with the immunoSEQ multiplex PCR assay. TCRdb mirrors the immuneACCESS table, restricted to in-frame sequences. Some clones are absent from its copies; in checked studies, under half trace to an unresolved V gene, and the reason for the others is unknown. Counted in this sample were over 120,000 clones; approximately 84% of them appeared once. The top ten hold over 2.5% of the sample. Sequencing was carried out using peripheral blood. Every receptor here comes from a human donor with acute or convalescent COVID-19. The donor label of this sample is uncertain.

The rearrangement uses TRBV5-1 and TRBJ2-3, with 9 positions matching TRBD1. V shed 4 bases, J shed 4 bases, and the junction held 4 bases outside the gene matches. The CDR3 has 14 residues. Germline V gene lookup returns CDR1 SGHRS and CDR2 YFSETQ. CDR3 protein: CASSMRTGADTQYF. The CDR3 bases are TGCGCCAGCAGCATGAGGACAGGGGCAGATACGCAGTATTTT.

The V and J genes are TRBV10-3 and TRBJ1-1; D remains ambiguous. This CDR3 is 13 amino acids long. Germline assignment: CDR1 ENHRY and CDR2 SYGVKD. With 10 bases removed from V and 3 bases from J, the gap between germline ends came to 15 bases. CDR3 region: CATSMRSDTEAFF. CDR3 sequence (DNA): TGTGCCACGTCCATGAGGTCGGACACTGAAGCTTTCTTT.

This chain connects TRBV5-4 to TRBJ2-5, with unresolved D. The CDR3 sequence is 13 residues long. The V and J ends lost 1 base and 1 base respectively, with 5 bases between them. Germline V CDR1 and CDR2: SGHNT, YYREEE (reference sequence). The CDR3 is CASSLYSQETQYF. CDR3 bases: TGTGCCAGCAGCTTGTACTCCCAAGAGACCCAGTACTTC.

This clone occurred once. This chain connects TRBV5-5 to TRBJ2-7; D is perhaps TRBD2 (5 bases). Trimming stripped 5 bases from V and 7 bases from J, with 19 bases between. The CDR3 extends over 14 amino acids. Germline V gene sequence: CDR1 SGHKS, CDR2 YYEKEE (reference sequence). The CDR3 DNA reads TGTGCCAGCAGGCTAGCTCAGACCGCGGGTGAGCAGTACGTC. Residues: CASRLAQTAGEQYV.